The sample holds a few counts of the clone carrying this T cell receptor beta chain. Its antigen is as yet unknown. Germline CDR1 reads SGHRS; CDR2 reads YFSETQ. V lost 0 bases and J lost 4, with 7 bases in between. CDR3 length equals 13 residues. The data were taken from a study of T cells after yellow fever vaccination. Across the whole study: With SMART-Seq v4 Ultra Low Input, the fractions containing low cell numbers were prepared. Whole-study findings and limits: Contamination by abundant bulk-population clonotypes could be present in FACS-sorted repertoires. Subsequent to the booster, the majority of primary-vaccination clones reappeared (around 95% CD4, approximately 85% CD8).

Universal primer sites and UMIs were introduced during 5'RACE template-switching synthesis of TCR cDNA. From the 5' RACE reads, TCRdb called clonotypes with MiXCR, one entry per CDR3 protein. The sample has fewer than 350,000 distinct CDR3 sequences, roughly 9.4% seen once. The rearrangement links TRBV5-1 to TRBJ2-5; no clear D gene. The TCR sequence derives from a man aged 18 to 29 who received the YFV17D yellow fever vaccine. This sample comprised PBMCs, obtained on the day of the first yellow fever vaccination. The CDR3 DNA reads TGCGCCAGCAGCTTGGACATAGCAGAGACCCAGTACTTC. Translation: CASSLDIAETQYF. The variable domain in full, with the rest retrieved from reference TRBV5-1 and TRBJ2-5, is KAGVTQTPRYLIKTRGQQVTLSCSPISGHRSVSWYQQTPGQGLQFLFEYFSETQRNKGNFPGRFSGRQFSNSRSEMNVSTLELGDSALYLCASSLDIAETQYFGPGTRLLVL.